The 3 T cell receptor beta chains in this list originate from one sample, sequenced in a study of shared clonotypes between healthy human individuals. Sequencing used immunoSEQ multiplex PCR; TCRdb keeps in-frame clones, though not all of them. The repertoire holds roughly 660,000 clones, with about nine tenths as singletons. Sequencing was carried out using memory CD8+ T cells from PBMCs. The subset was: CD45RO+ cells pooled with CCR7-negative TemRA cells. The receptors were gathered from a man between 18 and 35 years old in good health. Some clones in this sample may be carry-over from other donors' samples.

The rearrangement links TRBV27 to TRBJ1-2; TRBD1 might be the D (5 bases). The germline gives CDR1 MNHEY, CDR2 SMNVEV (reference sequence). The CDR3 contains 16 residues. Trimming left V 0 bases short and J 4 bases short, with 15 bases between. For the CDR3, the DNA is TGTGCCAGCAGTTTATCCGGGGCGGGATTGGGCTATGGCTACACCTTC. Amino acids: CASSLSGAGLGYGYTF.

This clone was observed a few times. The chain recombines TRBV14 with TRBJ1-2, with TRBD1 matching 7 bases. This CDR3 region has 15 residues. Germline V CDR1 and CDR2: SGHDN, FVKESK. Trimming at V came to 1 base and at J to 1 base, leaving 3 bases not matched to a gene. The chain's CDR3 is CASSQGTGLNYGYTF. CDR3 sequence (DNA): TGTGCCAGCAGCCAAGGGACAGGTCTTAACTATGGCTACACCTTC.

The chain has TRBV29-1 and TRBJ2-1, with a possible D match to TRBD1 (6 bases). This CDR3 contains 15 residues. The germline V and J ends were trimmed by 7 bases and 0 bases, with 16 bases remaining between them. Germline V gene lookup returns CDR1 SQVTM and CDR2 ANQGSEA. In DNA form, the CDR3 reads TGCAGCGCCCTATTGGGACAATCCTCCTACAATGAGCAGTTCTTC. It translates to CSALLGQSSYNEQFF.